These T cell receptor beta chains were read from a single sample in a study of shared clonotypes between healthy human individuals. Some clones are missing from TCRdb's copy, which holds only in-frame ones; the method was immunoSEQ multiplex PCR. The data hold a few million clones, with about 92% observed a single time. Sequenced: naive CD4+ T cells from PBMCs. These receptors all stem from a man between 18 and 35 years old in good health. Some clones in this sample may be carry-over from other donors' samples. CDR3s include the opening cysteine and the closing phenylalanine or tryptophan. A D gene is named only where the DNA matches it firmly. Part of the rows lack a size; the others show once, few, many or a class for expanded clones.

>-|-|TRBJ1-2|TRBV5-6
CASSRPTSGYTF
TGTGCCAGCAGCCGCCCCACCTCCGGCTACACCTTC
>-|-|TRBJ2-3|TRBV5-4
CASSLIADTQYF
TGTGCCAGCAGCTTAATCGCGGATACGCAGTATTTT
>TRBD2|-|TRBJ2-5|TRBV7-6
CASSWSGGQETQYF
TGTGCCAGCAGCTGGAGCGGGGGGCAAGAGACCCAGTACTTC
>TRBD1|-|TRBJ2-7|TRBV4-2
CASSQEGQAAREQYF
TGTGCCAGCAGCCAAGAGGGACAGGCGGCCCGGGAGCAGTACTTC
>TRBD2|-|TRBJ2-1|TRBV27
CASSRGRMPDNEQFF
TGTGCCAGCAGCCGCGGGAGAATGCCTGACAATGAGCAGTTCTTC
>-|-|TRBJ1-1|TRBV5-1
CASRPVMNTEAFF
TGCGCCAGCAGACCCGTCATGAACACTGAAGCTTTCTTT
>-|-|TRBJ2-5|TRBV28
CASGVGVQETQYF
TGTGCCAGCGGGGTGGGGGTACAAGAGACCCAGTACTTC
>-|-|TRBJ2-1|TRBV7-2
CASSLGLAYNEQFF
TGTGCCAGCAGCTTAGGATTGGCCTACAATGAGCAGTTCTTC
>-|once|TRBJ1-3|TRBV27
CASSFTGSVSGNTIYF
TGTGCCAGCAGTTTCACAGGGTCGGTCTCTGGAAACACCATATATTTT
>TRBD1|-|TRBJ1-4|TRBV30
CGGTADEKLFF
TGTGGGGGGACAGCTGATGAAAAACTGTTTTTT
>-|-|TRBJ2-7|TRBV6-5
CASSYQRGASYEQYF
TGTGCCAGCAGCTACCAGAGAGGGGCCTCCTACGAGCAGTACTTC
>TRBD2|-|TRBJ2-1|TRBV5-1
CASSLGLAGSWQFF
TGCGCCAGCAGCTTGGGACTAGCGGGATCATGGCAGTTCTTC
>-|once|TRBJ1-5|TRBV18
CASSPGGFSNQPQHF
TGTGCCAGCTCACCAGGGGGCTTTAGCAATCAGCCCCAGCATTTT
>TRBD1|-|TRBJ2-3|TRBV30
CAWDRARENTQYF
TGTGCCTGGGACAGGGCCAGAGAGAATACGCAGTATTTT
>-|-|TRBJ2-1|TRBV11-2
CASSFLAWAYNEQFF
TGTGCCAGCAGCTTCCTAGCGTGGGCCTACAATGAGCAGTTCTTC
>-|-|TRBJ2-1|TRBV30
CAWTARNEQFF
TGTGCCTGGACCGCAAGAAATGAGCAGTTCTTC
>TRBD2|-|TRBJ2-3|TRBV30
CAWSMAGGSTDAQYF
TGTGCCTGGAGTATGGCGGGAGGAAGCACAGATGCGCAGTATTTT
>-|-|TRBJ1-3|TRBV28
CASSLNTGNTIYF
TGTGCCAGCAGTTTGAATACTGGAAACACCATATATTTT
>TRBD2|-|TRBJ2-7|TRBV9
CASSVGLAANYEQYF
TGTGCCAGCAGCGTAGGACTAGCGGCAAACTACGAGCAGTACTTC
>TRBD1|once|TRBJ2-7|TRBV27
CATLATGERREQYF
TGTGCCACCCTAGCGACAGGGGAGAGGAGGGAGCAGTACTTC
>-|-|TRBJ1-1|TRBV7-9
CASRKQGVNTEAFF
TGTGCCAGCAGGAAACAGGGAGTGAACACTGAAGCTTTCTTT
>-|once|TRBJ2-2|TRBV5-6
CASSLSPQGPSGGELFF
TGTGCCAGCAGCTTGTCCCCGCAGGGACCCTCTGGCGGGGAGCTGTTTTTT
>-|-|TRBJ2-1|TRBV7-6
CASAPLLDEQFF
TGTGCCAGCGCACCTCTTTTGGATGAGCAGTTCTTC
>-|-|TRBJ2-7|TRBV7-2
CASSGRRGVDSHEQYF
TGTGCCAGCAGCGGGCGACGGGGCGTAGACTCCCACGAGCAGTACTTC
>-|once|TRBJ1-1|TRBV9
CASSVVAQNTEAFF
TGTGCCAGCAGCGTAGTGGCTCAGAACACTGAAGCTTTCTTT
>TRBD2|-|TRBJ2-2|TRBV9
CASSLSGRAAGELFF
TGTGCCAGCAGCCTCAGCGGGAGGGCCGCCGGGGAGCTGTTTTTT
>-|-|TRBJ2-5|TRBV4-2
CASSQARTERQETQYF
TGTGCCAGCAGCCAAGCAAGAACAGAGCGCCAAGAGACCCAGTACTTC
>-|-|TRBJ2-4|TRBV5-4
CASSFGRDLAKNIQYF
TGTGCCAGCAGCTTCGGGCGGGACTTAGCCAAAAACATTCAGTACTTC
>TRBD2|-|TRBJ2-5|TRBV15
CATSRGGAGGQETQYF
TGTGCCACCAGCAGGGGAGGAGCGGGAGGCCAAGAGACCCAGTACTTC
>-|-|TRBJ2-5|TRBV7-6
CASSKSGTPWTQYF
TGTGCCAGCAGCAAATCCGGGACGCCTTGGACCCAGTACTTC
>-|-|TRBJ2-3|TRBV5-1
CASSSGEWSTDTQYF
TGCGCCAGCAGCTCGGGAGAGTGGAGCACAGATACGCAGTATTTT
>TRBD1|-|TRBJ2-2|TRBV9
CASSVTPGGDRGTGELFF
TGTGCCAGCAGCGTAACCCCGGGTGGGGACAGGGGGACCGGGGAGCTGTTTTTT
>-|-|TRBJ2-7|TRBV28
CASSSPGDPKSHYEQYF
TGTGCCAGCAGTTCCCCGGGAGACCCGAAATCCCACTACGAGCAGTACTTC
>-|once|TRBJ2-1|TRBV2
CASSGGRGYEQFF
TGTGCCAGCAGTGGTGGCAGGGGCTATGAGCAGTTCTTC
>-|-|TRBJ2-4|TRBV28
CASSFTGNIQYF
TGTGCCAGCAGTTTCACGGGAAACATTCAGTACTTC
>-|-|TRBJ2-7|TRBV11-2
CASSLDRVYEQYF
TGTGCCAGCAGCTTAGACAGGGTTTACGAGCAGTACTTC